The clone carrying this TCR beta chain was seen once. These data are taken from a study of blood T cell repertoires in COVID-19. CDR3 length: 16 residues. V lost 5 bases and J lost 1; bases outside the gene matches: 8. Per the germline V gene, CDR1 is SEHNR and CDR2 is FQNEAQ (reference sequence). In the original processing: Counts of nucleated cells, estimated from reference gene primer amplification, were obtained. Measured with immunoSEQ multiplex PCR; TCRdb has only the in-frame clones, and not every one. V and J calls and clone size follow that table, whereas D and trimming were derived from the DNA. The table has about 69,000 clones, 75% to 90% seen once.

Sequencing used peripheral blood. The J gene is TRBJ2-7, the V gene TRBV7-9; 10 bases are a match to TRBD2. This sequence was found in a woman in her fifties or sixties with active COVID-19. Here the CDR3 DNA reads TGTGCCAGCAGCAGACCCGGGACTAGCGTATCCTACGAGCAGTACTTC. Translation gives CASSRPGTSVSYEQYF.